This T cell receptor beta chain emerged from a study of cytomegalovirus exposure and HLA in healthy donors. CDR1 and CDR2 from the germline V gene are MNHNS and SASEGT. The CDR3 spans 13 residues. The PCR had 60 Vbeta and 13 Jbeta primers. Libraries were prepared by immunoSEQ multiplex PCR; TCRdb keeps only in-frame clonotypes and omits some of them. Among under 200,000 clones listed, around 79% were seen once. About this clone itself: Its antigen remains unknown.

Overall study results and limits: HLA-A and HLA-B allele assignments for most subjects were reportedly predicted accurately using TCR beta sequences. In vitro confirmation showed three CMV-associated chains to be CMV antigen specific.

This sequence originates from a female donor in good health and CMV-seronegative. V usage is TRBV6-1 and J usage is TRBJ2-5; possibly TRBD1 for D (5 bases). With the DNA end fitting TRBJ2-7 better, the J assignment may be wrong. The specimen sequenced was PBMCs. The CDR3 region is CASSPGPSYEQYF. Here the CDR3 DNA reads TGTGCCAGCAGCCCAGGGCCTTCCTACGAGCAGTACTTC.